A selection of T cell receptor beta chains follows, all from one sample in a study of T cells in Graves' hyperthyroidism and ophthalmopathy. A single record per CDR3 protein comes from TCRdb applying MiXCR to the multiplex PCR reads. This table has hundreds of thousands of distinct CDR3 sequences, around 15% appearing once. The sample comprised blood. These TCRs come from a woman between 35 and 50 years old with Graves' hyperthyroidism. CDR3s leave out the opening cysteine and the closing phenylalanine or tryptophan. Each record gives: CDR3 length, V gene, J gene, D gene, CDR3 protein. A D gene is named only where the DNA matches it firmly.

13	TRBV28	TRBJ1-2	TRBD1	ASSPMRGGAYGYT
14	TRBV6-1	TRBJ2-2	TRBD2	ATRTSGRANTGELF
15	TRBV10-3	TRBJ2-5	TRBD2	AISDGQREGRGETQY
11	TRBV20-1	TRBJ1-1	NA	SASPGQNTEAF
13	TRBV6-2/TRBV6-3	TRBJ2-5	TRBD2	ASSQFGGGPGTQY
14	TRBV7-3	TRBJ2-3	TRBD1	ASSPLTGAGTDTQY
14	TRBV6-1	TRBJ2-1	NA	ASSDTGTRLYNEQF
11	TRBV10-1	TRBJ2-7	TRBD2	ASSERGLAEQY
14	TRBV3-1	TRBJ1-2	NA	ASSQEGPILNYGYA
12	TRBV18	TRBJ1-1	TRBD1	ASSLTGQGTEAF
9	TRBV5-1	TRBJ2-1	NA	ASSLVDEQF
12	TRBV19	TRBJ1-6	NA	ASSDPTGYSPLH
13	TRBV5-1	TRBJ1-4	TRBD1	ASSLGQGGGEKLF
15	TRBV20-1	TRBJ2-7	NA	SARASLLRGSSYEQY
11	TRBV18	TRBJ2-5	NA	ASSPSGSETQY
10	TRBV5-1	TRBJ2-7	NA	ASRRGWDEQY
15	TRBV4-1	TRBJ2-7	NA	ASSQEPYMNNRYEQY
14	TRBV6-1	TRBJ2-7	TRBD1	ASRLTGQGLAYEQY
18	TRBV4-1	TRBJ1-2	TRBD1	ASSQERRVGRGPANYGYT
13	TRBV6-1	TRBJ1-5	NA	ASSEPERLWQPQH
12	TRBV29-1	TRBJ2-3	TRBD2	SVVPGGGTDTQY
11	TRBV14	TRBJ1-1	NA	ASSQDPSTEAF
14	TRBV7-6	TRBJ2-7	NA	ASSLVVEGASYEQY
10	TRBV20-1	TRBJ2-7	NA	SASRLTYEQY
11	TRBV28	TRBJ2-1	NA	ATETPLGGEQF
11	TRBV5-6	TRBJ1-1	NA	ASSFGRGGEAF
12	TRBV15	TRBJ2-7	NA	ATSRDRAGDEQY
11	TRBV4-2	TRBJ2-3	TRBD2	ASSNSGTDTQY
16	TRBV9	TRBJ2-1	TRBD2	ASSVGTSGRGGYNEQF
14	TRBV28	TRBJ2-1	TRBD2	ASTLTSGSPYNEQF
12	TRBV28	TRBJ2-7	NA	ASIPRQAYDEQY
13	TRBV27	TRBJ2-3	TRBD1	ASSPWTGGEDTQY
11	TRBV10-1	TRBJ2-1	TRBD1	ATDRGRIYEQF
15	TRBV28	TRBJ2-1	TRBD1	ASSLAKTGGYYNEQF
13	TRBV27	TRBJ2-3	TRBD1	ASSLRDRATDTQY
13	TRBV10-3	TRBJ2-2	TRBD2	ATRTGGSNTGELF
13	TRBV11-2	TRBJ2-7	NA	ASSLAGSGSYEQY
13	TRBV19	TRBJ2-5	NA	ASSMIGGQQETQY
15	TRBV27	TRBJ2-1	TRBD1	ASSPRDRGPDYNEQF
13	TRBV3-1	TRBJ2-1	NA	ASSFGTSLGSEQF
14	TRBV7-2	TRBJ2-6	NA	ASSPQGGSGANVLT
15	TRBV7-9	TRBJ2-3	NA	ASSPPRGSPSTDTQY
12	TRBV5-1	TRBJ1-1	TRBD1	ASSVGTANTEAF
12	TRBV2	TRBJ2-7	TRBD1	ASSLQGDTYEQY